The present TCR beta chain was sequenced within a study of T-cell reconstitution after alpha-beta-depleted transplantation in children. Unique molecular identifiers were used to barcode this TCRbeta library. TCRdb ran MiXCR on the PCR reads and lists one entry per CDR3 protein. This table holds roughly 170,000 distinct CDR3 sequences, roughly 6.8% found once. This clonotype showed up many times. The CDR3 is 15 amino acids. Trimming left V 6 bases short and J 2 bases short, with 17 bases between. In germline, CDR1 is DFQATT, CDR2 SNEGSKA (reference sequence). This clonotype was sampled from a human donor who donated a stem cell graft to a child with Wiskott-Aldrich syndrome. V is TRBV20-1 and J is TRBJ2-1, with D perhaps TRBD2 (5 bases). The material sequenced was PBMCs from the stem cell graft donor, taken from the stem cell graft. The CDR3 loop is CSAHPASHPYNEQFF. The DNA of the CDR3 is TGCAGTGCCCATCCTGCTAGCCATCCCTACAATGAGCAGTTCTTC.